A selection of T cell receptor beta chains follows, all from one sample in a study of blood T cells in healthy people across ages. TCRdb reprocessed the 5' RACE reads via MiXCR and lists one record per CDR3 protein. The sample comprises approximately 790,000 distinct CDR3 sequences, approximately 59% of which are singletons, and about 30% rests with the top ten. The material sequenced was blood. These TCRs come from a man aged 25-40 years in good health. CDR3s leave out the opening cysteine and the closing phenylalanine or tryptophan. The order of the fields is J gene, clone size, V gene, CDR3 protein. Rows may omit the clone size; those that give it use once, few, many or a size class.

TRBJ2-4 | few | TRBV15 | ATSRDFGIAKNIQY
TRBJ2-3 | - | TRBV25-1 | ASSAPGTPSTDTQY
TRBJ1-2 | once | TRBV10-3 | AISESRDRAVDT
TRBJ1-5 | - | TRBV4-2 | ASSQDGQRNQPQH
TRBJ2-5 | few | TRBV4-3 | ASSQEPVSETQY
TRBJ2-7 | - | TRBV27 | ASSLGRGGTPYEQY
TRBJ2-1 | - | TRBV14 | ASSQIAGGYNEQF
TRBJ2-5 | - | TRBV5-6 | ASGRTGERQETQY
TRBJ1-5 | - | TRBV12-3/TRBV12-4 | ASSPGFGGGYQPQH
TRBJ1-2 | - | TRBV2 | ASSEARTGFLSGYT
TRBJ2-3 | - | TRBV18 | ASSPPGLSDTQY
TRBJ2-5 | - | TRBV14 | ASSQDRDRGLETQY
TRBJ2-6 | - | TRBV4-3 | ASSHEGTALSGANVLT
TRBJ2-7 | few | TRBV20-1 | SAASLDRVTYEQY
TRBJ2-1 | many | TRBV11-2 | ASSPVGNEQF
TRBJ2-7 | once | TRBV20-1 | SAPSAVEQY
TRBJ1-2 | few | TRBV4-1 | ASSKVPGTEYGYT
TRBJ1-4 | - | TRBV6-1 | ASSEVQINEKLF
TRBJ1-4 | - | TRBV4-3 | ASSQVGQGSEKLF
TRBJ2-5 | many | TRBV4-2 | ASSRKQGDEETQY
TRBJ2-3 | - | TRBV7-2 | ASSLFSGGTDTQY
TRBJ2-1 | - | TRBV7-2 | ASSLRGTGHEQF
TRBJ2-6 | many | TRBV5-1 | ASSLMTKPGGANVLT
TRBJ2-3 | - | TRBV2 | ASRAGWERTDTQY
TRBJ1-4 | - | TRBV7-9 | ASTLAPGDNEKLF
- | - | TRBV20-1 | SATERGQGKNYEQY
TRBJ2-1 | once | TRBV7-8 | ASSLQGGLSYNEQF